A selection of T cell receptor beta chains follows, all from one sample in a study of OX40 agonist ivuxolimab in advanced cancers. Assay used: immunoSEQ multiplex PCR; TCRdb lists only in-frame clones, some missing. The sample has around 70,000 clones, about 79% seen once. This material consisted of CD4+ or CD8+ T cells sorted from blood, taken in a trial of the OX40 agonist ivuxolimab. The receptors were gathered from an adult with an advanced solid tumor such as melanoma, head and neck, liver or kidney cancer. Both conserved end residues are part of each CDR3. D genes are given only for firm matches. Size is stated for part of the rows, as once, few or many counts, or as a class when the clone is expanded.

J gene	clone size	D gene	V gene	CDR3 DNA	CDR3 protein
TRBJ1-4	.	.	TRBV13	TGTGCCAGCAGCTCTAAGGCTGAGACAGGTGAGGACTACAGAATGGGACCAACTAATGAAAAACTGTTTTTT	CASSSKAETGEDYRMGPTNEKLFF
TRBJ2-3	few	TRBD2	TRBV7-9	TGTGCCAGCAGCTGGGGACTAGCGGGGGACACAGATACGCAGTATTTT	CASSWGLAGDTDTQYF
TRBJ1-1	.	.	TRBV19	TGTGCCAGTAGTATAGCGTGGGTTCGGACTGAAGCTTTCTTT	CASSIAWVRTEAFF
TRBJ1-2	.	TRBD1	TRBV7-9	TGTGCCAGCAGCCCCCTGAACGACAGGGGGAGAGCGTATGGCTACACCTTC	CASSPLNDRGRAYGYTF
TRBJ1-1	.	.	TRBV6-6	TGTGCCAGCAGTTACGATCGGTCAGGGCTACGAGCTTTCTTT	CASSYDRSGLRAFF
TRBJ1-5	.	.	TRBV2	TGTGCCAGCAGTGAAGGGGGGCAGGGGCTGAATCAGCCCCAGCATTTT	CASSEGGQGLNQPQHF
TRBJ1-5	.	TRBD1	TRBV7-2	TGTGCCAGCAGCTTATATGGGACAGGGGGAAATCAGCCCCAGCATTTT	CASSLYGTGGNQPQHF
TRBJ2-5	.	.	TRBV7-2	TGTGCCAGCAGCTTAGCGGGGCGGGGAGGAGAGACCCAGTACTTC	CASSLAGRGGETQYF
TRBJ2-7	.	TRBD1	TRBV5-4	TGTGCCAGCAGGCCAACGGGACAGGTTGACGAGCAGTACTTC	CASRPTGQVDEQYF
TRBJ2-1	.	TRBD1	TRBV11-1	TGTGCCAGCAGCCGGACAGGGGGCGGGTATGAGCAGTTCTTC	CASSRTGGGYEQFF
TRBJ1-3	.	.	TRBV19	TGTGCCAGTAGTATGCTACAGGGCCACTCTGGAAACACCATATATTTT	CASSMLQGHSGNTIYF
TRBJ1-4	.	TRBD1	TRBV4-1	TGCGCCAGCAGCCAAGAGCCTCAGGGGGCGTCAAATGAAAAACTGTTTTTT	CASSQEPQGASNEKLFF
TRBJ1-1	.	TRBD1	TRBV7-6	TGTGCCAGCAGCCTCACCGGGACAGCGATGAACACTGAAGCTTTCTTT	CASSLTGTAMNTEAFF
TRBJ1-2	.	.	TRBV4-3	TGCGCCAGCAGCCAAGATTTGGCAGGCTATGGCTACACCTTC	CASSQDLAGYGYTF
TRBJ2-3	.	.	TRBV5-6	TGTGCCAGCAGCTTGTTAGATACGCAGTATTTT	CASSLLDTQYF
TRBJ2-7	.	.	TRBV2	TGTGCCAGCAGGGGAGAAGGGGGGGAGCAGTACTTC	CASRGEGGEQYF